This T cell receptor (beta chain) was obtained from a study of regulatory T cells in long-lasting Graves disease. Investigators prepared the TCR beta libraries by applying iRepertoire HTBI primers and Arm-PCR of CDR3 regions. MiXCR was run by TCRdb on the multiplex PCR reads, yielding one entry per CDR3 protein. The sample shows roughly 420,000 distinct CDR3 sequences, 14% of them seen only once. Time point specified: newly diagnosed GD, antithyroid drugs for less than 3 months. The TCR library was made from RNA that had been extracted from PBMCs in TRIzol. Patients met American Thyroid Association criteria for Graves' disease. In this sample, this clonotype turned up a few times. The sample was also linked to a second study, of T cells in Graves' hyperthyroidism and ophthalmopathy. As reported in that work: Diagnostic decisions used clinical symptoms, serum thyroxine and TRAb, thyroid ultrasound and orbital computed tomography.

The sample consisted of peripheral blood mononuclear cells (PBMCs), taken at new diagnosis, from a patient treated with antithyroid drugs. The source of this sequence is a woman aged 45-65 years with Graves disease.

The CDR3 reads CASSSGEGSPLHF. CDR3 sequence (DNA): TGTGCCAGCAGTTCAGGGGAAGGTTCACCCCTCCACTTT. The V and J genes are TRBV6-2 or TRBV6-3 and TRBJ1-6, with TRBD1 as a possible D gene (6 bases). This CDR3 spans 13 amino acids. V shed 4 bases and J shed 9 bases, with 10 bases lying between them. Germline CDR1 reads MNHEY; CDR2 reads SVGEGT.